A single T cell receptor beta chain is shown here with its context. Germline CDR1 and CDR2: LGHNA and YSLEER. V lost 4 bases and J lost 5; bases outside the gene matches: 8. This CDR3 is built from 17 residues. Data came from immunoSEQ multiplex PCR; TCRdb stores just in-frame clones and leaves some out. The sample holds roughly 320,000 clones; 87% are singletons and the top ten take roughly 3.6%. This entry is derived from a study of Ad26.COV2.S vaccination and SARS-CoV-2 variants. Overall study: In the study, Ad26.COV2.S was injected intramuscularly once, or twice 56 days apart.

The treatment is: some 20 received Ad26.COV2.S at low or high dose, single or two shots; several received placebo; per-sample allocation not given. Samples came from day 63 after the first vaccine or placebo injection. The chain has TRBV4-3 and TRBJ2-5; TRBD2 agrees at 15 bases. The sequences come from peripheral blood, collected in a trial of Ad26.COV2.S vaccine versus placebo. This TCR came from a person aged 18 to 65 who received the Ad26.COV2.S COVID-19 vaccine or a placebo. The CDR3 loop reads CASSPGLAGGREETQYF. The CDR3 nucleotides read TGCGCCAGCAGCCCTGGACTAGCGGGGGGGCGGGAGGAGACCCAGTACTTC.